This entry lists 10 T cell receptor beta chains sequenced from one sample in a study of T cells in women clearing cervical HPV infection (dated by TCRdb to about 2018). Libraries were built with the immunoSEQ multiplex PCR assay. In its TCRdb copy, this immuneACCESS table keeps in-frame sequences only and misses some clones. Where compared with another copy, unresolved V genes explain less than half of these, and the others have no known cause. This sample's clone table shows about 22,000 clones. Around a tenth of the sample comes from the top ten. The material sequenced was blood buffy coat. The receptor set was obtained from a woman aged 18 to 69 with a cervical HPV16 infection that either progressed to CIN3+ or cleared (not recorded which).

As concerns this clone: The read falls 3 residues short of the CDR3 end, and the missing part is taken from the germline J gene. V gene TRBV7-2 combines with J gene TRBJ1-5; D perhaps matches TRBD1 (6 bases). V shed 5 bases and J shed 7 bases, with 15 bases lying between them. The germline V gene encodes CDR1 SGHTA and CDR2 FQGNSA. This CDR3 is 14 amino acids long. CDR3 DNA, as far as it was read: TGTGCCAGCAGCATGACAGGAGGTATCCAGCCC. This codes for CASSMTGGIQP. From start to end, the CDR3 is CASSMTGGIQPQHF.

CDR3 in amino acids: CASRDRGGYTGELFF. CDR3 DNA, as far as it was read: TGTGCCAGCAGAGACCGGGGTGGGTACACCGGGGAG. This sequence joins TRBV2 and TRBJ2-2, with D possibly being TRBD2 (5 bases). The CDR3 end falls 3 residues outside the read, so it is completed with the germline J gene. Trimming pared 6 bases from V and 3 bases from J, leaving 14 bases between. In germline, CDR1 is SNHLY, CDR2 FYNNEI. The CDR3 has 15 amino acids.

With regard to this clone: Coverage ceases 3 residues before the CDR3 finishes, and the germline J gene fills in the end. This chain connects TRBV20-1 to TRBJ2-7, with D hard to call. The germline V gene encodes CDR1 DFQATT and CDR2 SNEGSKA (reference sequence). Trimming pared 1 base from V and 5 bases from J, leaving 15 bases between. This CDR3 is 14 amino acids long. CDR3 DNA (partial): TGCAGTGCTAGAGGGTCAGGAACCCCCAACGAG. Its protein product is CSARGSGTPNE. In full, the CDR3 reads CSARGSGTPNEQYF.

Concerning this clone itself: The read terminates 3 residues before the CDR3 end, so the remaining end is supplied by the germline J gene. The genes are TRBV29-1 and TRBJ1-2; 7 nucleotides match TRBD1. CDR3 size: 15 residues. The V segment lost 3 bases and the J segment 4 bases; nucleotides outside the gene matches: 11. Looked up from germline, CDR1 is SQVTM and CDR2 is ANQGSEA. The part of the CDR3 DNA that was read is TGCAGCGTTGACAGGGGGTGCAGGCCGGTCTATGGC. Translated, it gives CSVDRGCRPVYG. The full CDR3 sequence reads CSVDRGCRPVYGYTF.

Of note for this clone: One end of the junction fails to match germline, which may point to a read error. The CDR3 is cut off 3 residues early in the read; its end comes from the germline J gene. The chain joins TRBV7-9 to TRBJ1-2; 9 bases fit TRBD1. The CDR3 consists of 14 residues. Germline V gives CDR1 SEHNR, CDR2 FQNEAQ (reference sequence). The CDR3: CASSLAGQGGGYTF. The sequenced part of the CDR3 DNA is TGTGCCAGCAGCCTAGCGGGACAGGGCGGAGGC.

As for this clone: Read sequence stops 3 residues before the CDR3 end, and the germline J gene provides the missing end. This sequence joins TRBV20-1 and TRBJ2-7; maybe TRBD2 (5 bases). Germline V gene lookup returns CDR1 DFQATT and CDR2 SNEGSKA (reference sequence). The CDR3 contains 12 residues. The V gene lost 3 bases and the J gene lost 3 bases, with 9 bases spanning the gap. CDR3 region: CSARDLNYEQYF. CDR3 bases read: TGCAGTGCTAGGGACTTGAACTACGAG.

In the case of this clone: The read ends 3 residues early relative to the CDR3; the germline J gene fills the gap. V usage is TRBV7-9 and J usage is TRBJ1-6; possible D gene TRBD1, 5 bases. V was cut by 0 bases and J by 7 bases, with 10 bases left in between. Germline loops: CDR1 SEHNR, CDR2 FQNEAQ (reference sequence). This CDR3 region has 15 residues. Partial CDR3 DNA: TGTGCCAGCAGCTTAGCGCTGGCAGGGAATTCACCC. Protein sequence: CASSLALAGNSP. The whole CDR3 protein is CASSLALAGNSPLHF.

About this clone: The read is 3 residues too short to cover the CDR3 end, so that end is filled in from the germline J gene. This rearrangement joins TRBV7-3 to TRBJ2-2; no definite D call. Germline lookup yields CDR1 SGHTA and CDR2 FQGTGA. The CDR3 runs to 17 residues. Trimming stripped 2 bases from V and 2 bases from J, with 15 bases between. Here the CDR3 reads CASSLVGSSLNTGELFF. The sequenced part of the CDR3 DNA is TGTGCCAGCAGCTTAGTGGGCAGCTCGTTAAACACCGGGGAG.

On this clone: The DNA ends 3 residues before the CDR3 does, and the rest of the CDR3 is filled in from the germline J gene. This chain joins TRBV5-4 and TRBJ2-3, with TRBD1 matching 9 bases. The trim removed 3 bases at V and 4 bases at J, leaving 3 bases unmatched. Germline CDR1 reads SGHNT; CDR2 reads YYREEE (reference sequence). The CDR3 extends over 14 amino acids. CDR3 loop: CASSSRQGADTQYF. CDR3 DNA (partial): TGTGCCAGCAGCTCTAGACAGGGGGCAGATACG. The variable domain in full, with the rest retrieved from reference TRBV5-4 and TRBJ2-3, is ETGVTQSPTHLIKTRGQQVTLRCSSQSGHNTVSWYQQALGQGPQFIFQYYREEENGRGNFPPRFSGLQFPNYSSELNVNALELDDSALYLCASSSRQGADTQYFGPGTRLTVL.

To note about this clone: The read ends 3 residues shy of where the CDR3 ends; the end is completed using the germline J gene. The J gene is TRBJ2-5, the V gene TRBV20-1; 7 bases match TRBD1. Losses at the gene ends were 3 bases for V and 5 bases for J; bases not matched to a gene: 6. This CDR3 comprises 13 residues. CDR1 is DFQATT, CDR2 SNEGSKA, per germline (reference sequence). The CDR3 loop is CSARRQGVETQYF. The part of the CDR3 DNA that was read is TGCAGTGCTAGGCGGCAGGGGGTCGAGACC.